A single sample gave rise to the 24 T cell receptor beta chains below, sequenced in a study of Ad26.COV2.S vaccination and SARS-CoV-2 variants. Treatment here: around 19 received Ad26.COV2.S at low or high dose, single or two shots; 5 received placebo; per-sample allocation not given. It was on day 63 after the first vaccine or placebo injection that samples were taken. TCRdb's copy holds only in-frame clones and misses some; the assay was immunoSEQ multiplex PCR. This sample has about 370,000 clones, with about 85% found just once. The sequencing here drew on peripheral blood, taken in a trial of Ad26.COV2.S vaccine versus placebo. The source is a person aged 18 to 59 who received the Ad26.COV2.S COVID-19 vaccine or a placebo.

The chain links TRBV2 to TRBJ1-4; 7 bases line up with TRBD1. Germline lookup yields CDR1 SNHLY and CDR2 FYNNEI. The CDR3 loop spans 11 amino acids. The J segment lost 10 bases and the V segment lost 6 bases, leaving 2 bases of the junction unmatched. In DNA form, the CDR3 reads TGTGCCAGCAGGGCAGGGGGAAAACTGTTTTTT. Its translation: CASRAGGKLFF.

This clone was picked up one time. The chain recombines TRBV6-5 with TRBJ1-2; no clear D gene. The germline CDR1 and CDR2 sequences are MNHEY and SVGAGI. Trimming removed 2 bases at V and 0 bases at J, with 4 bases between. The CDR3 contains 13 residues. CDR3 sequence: CASSYEANYGYTF. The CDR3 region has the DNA TGTGCCAGCAGTTACGAAGCTAACTATGGCTACACCTTC.

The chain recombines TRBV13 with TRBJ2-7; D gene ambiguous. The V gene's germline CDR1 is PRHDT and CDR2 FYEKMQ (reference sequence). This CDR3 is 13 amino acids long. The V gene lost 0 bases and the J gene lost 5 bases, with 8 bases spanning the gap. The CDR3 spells CASSLGPRDEQYF. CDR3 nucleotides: TGTGCCAGCAGCTTAGGACCCCGGGACGAGCAGTACTTC.

CDR3 sequence: CASRRQGEEKLFF. The CDR3, as DNA: TGTGCCAGCAGAAGACAGGGGGAGGAAAAACTGTTTTTT. The chain uses TRBV14 and TRBJ1-4, with TRBD1 matching over 9 bases. Germline CDR1 reads SGHDN; CDR2 reads FVKESK. With 6 bases clipped from V and 8 bases from J, the junction kept 4 bases outside the gene matches. CDR3 length: 13 residues.

CDR3 nucleotide sequence: TGCAGCGTTGAAAGTCGGGGTCTAGCGGGGTCAGATACGCAGTATTTT. This sequence encodes CSVESRGLAGSDTQYF. The genes are TRBV29-1 and TRBJ2-3; 9 bases match TRBD2. Trimming removed 2 bases from V and 4 bases from J; junction bases left unmatched: 10. The V gene's germline CDR1 is SQVTM and CDR2 ANQGSEA. This CDR3 comprises 16 residues.

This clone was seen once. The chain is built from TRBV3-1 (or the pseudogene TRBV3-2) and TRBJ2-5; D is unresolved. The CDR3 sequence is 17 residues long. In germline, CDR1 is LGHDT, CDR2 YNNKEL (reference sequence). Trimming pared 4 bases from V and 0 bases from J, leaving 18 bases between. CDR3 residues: CASSPPGSYQYQETQYF. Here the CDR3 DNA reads TGTGCCAGCAGCCCCCCCGGTAGCTACCAGTACCAAGAGACCCAGTACTTC.

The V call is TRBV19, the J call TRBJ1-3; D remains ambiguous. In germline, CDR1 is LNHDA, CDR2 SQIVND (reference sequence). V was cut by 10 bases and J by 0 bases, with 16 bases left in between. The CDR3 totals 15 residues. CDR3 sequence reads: CATTRPEISGNTIYF. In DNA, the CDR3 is TGTGCCACTACCAGGCCGGAAATCTCTGGAAACACCATATATTTT.

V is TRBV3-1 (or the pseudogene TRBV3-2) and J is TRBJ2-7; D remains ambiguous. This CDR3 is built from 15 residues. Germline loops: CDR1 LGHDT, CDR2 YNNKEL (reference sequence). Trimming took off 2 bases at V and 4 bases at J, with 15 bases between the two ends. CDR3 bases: TGTGCCAGCAGCCAATTTGGAAGAATTACTTACGAGCAGTACTTC. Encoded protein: CASSQFGRITYEQYF.

CDR3 coding DNA: TGCGCCAGCAGTGAGGGTGGATTAGCCAAAAACATTCAGTACTTC. This codes for CASSEGGLAKNIQYF. This chain connects TRBV10-2 to TRBJ2-4; D ambiguous. CDR1 and CDR2 (germline): WSHSY, SAAADI. The CDR3 totals 15 residues. The V end was cut by 2 bases, the J end by 0 bases, with 8 bases between.

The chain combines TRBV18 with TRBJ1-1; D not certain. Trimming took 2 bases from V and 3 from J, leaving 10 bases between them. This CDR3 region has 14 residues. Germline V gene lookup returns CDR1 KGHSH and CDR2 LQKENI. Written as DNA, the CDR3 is TGTGCCAGCTCACCAAGAATTGAGTACACTGAAGCTTTCTTT. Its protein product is CASSPRIEYTEAFF. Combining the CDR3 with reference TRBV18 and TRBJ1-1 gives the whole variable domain NAGVMQNPRHLVRRRGQEARLRCSPMKGHSHVYWYRQLPEEGLKFMVYLQKENIIDESGMPKERFSAEFPKEGPSILRIQQVVRGDSAAYFCASSPRIEYTEAFFGQGTRLTVV.

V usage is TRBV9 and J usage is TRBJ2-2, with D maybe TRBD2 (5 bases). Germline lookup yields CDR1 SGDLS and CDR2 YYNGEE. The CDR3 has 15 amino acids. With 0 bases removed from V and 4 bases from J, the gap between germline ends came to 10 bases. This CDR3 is CASSVGLASTGELFF. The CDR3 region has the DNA TGTGCCAGCAGCGTAGGCCTAGCCAGCACCGGGGAGCTGTTTTTT.

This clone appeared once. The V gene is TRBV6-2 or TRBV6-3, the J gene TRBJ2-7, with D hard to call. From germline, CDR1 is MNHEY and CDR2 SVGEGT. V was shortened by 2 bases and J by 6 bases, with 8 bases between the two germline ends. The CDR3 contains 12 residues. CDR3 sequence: CASSYPGPEQYF. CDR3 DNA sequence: TGTGCCAGCAGTTACCCCGGACCCGAGCAGTACTTC.

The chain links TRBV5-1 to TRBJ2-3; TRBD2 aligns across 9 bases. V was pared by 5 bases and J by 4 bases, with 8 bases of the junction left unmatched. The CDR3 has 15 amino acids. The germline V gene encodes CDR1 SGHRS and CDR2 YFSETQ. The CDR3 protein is CASSSRGLAADTQYF. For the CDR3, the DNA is TGCGCCAGCAGTTCTAGGGGACTAGCAGCAGATACGCAGTATTTT.

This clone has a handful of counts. CDR3 sequence reads: CASSVEGTSSYNSPLHF. DNA for the CDR3: TGTGCCAGCAGCGTAGAAGGGACCTCCTCATATAATTCACCCCTCCACTTT. This chain joins TRBV9 and TRBJ1-6; D is perhaps TRBD1 (5 bases). Germline V lookup: CDR1 SGDLS, CDR2 YYNGEE. The CDR3 is 17 residues long. V was cut by 0 bases and J by 4 bases, with 14 bases left in between.

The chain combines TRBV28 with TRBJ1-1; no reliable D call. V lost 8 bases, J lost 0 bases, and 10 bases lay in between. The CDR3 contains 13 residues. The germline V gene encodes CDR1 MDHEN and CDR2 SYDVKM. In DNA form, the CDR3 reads TGTGCCAGCCGGGCACATATGAACACTGAAGCTTTCTTT. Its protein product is CASRAHMNTEAFF. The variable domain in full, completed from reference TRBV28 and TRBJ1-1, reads DVKVTQSSRYLVKRTGEKVFLECVQDMDHENMFWYRQDPGLGLRLIYFSYDVKMKEKGDIPEGYSVSREKKERFSLILESASTNQTSMYLCASRAHMNTEAFFGQGTRLTVV.

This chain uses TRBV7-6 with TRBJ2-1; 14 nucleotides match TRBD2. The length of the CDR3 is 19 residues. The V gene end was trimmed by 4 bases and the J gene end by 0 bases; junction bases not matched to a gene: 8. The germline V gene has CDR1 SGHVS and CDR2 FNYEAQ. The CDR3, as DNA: TGTGCCAGCAGCTCTCCCCGGACTAGCGGGGGGAGCTCCTACAATGAGCAGTTCTTC. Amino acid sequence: CASSSPRTSGGSSYNEQFF.

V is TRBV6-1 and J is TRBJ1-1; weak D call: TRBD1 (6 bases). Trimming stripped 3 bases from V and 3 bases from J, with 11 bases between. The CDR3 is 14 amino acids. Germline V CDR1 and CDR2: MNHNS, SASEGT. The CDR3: CASSEGAGYTEAFF. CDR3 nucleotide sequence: TGTGCCAGCAGTGAGGGGGCCGGGTACACTGAAGCTTTCTTT.

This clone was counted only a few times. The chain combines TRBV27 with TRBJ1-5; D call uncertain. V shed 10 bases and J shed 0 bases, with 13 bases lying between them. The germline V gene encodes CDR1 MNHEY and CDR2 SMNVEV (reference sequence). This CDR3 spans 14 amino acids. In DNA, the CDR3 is TGTGCCACTAGCCCCTTTTATAGCAATCAGCCCCAGCATTTT. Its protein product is CATSPFYSNQPQHF.

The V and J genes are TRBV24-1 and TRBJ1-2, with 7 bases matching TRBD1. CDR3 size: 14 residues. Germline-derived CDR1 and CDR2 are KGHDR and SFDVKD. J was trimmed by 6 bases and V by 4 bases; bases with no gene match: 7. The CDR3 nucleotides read TGTGCCACCAGTGAATCCGGGACAGTTAATGGCTACACCTTC. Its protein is CATSESGTVNGYTF.

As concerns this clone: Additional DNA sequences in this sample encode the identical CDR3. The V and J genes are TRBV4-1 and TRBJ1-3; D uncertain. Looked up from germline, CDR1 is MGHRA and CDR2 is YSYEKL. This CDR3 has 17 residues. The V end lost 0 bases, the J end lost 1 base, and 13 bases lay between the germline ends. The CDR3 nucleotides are TGCGCCAGCAGCCAAGATCGTGGAGGGTTTTCTGGAAACACCATATATTTT. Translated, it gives CASSQDRGGFSGNTIYF.

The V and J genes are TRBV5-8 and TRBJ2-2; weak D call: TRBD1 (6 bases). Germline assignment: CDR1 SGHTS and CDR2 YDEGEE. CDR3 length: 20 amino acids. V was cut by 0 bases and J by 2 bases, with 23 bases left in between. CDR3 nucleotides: TGTGCCAGCAGCTTGGCCGCCGGGACAATTGGTGGGTCTAACACCGGGGAGCTGTTTTTT. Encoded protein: CASSLAAGTIGGSNTGELFF.

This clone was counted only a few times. CDR3 residues: CASSLEGSGANVLTF. CDR3 DNA: TGTGCCAGCAGCTTAGAAGGCTCTGGGGCCAACGTCCTGACTTTC. The genes are TRBV11-2 and TRBJ2-6; D is unclear. The CDR3 has 15 residues. From germline, CDR1 is SGHAT and CDR2 FQNNGV. V was cut by 0 bases and J by 0 bases, with 3 bases left in between. Using reference TRBV11-2 and TRBJ2-6 for the parts outside the CDR3, the full variable domain is EAGVAQSPRYKIIEKRQSVAFWCNPISGHATLYWYQQILGQGPKLLIQFQNNGVVDDSQLPKDRFSAERLKGVDSTLKIQPAKLEDSAVYLCASSLEGSGANVLTFGAGSRLTVL.

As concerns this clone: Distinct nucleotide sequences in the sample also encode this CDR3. The CDR3 DNA sequence: TGTGCCAGCAGCTTGGCGGGCAATGAGCAGTTCTTC. Translated: CASSLAGNEQFF. The chain joins TRBV5-6 to TRBJ2-1; D uncertain. V was trimmed by 0 bases and J by 6 bases, leaving 4 bases between them. CDR1 is SGHDT, CDR2 YYEEEE, per germline. The CDR3 has 12 amino acids.

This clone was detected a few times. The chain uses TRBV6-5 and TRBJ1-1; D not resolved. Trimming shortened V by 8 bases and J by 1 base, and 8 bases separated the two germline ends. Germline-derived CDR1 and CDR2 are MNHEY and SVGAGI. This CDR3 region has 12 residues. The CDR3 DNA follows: TGTGCCAGCCAGACGGGGAACACTGAAGCTTTCTTT. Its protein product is CASQTGNTEAFF.